This T cell receptor beta chain was recorded in a study of Ad26.COV2.S vaccination and SARS-CoV-2 variants (dated by TCRdb to 2020 to 2023). Study-level background: Vaccine-arm donors were drawn from COV1001, a multicentre, randomized, double-blind, placebo-controlled phase I-IIa trial of Ad26.COV2.S in healthy adults. Blinding of investigators to trial group allocation was maintained during experiments and outcome assessment. A total of roughly 32 samples were included in the TCR-sequenced set, comprising around 19 Ad26.COV2.S vaccine recipients, 5 placebo recipients and 8 SARS-CoV-2 convalescent individuals. Sequencing of the TCRbeta repertoire served to evaluate the specificity and breadth of SARS-CoV-2-reactive T cell receptors following Ad26.COV2.S vaccination. Participants in the trial were split at random into five groups of five each, receiving low-dose or high-dose Ad26.COV2.S once or twice, or else placebo on both occasions. Dosing of Ad26.COV2.S was intramuscular, at either 5x10^10 or 1x10^11 viral particles, delivered as one shot or as two shots spaced 56 days apart. The full study reports these points: The authors noted that the TCR breadth and depth analyses may have underestimated total T cell responses. The study lacked the statistical power to compare responses across vaccine doses or regimens. Substantial breadth of spike-specific CD8+ and CD4+ T cell responses was reported after vaccination. Non-spike TCR breadth was comparable between vaccine and placebo recipients, consistent with the vaccine containing only spike. Spike-specific TCR breadth was higher in Ad26.COV2.S recipients than in placebo recipients (P = 0.0014).

This specimen's treatment or condition label, interpreted: approximately 18 received Ad26.COV2.S at low or high dose, single or two shots; roughly five received placebo; per-sample allocation not given. For vaccine and placebo recipients, the sequenced repertoires came from samples collected on day 63 after the first injection. Between 29 July and 7 August 2020, Cohort 1b enrolled 25 adults aged 18-55 years at one site in Boston, USA. Ad26.COV2.S was a replication-incompetent adenovirus type 26 vector expressing a prefusion-stabilized SARS-CoV-2 spike protein from the original Wuhan strain. Comment on this clone: Its antigen is currently not known. No quality values exist for individual bases; no much larger clone is one base distant.

Inclusive of the bounding cysteine and phenylalanine, the CDR3 is 12 residues long. The sequence is cut down to CDR3 DNA, 36 bases in frame from base 1. Reading the germline V gene gives CDR1 SNHLY and CDR2 FYNNEI. V is cut by 7 bases and J by 2 bases, and the space between the germline ends is 7 bases. The immunoSEQ Assay was the method used to sequence TCRbeta CDR3 regions. After extraction, genomic DNA underwent amplification by bias-controlled multiplex PCR, followed by high-throughput sequencing. As for the original processing: Collapsing and filtering of sequences were performed to quantify the absolute abundance of each unique TCRbeta CDR3 region. T cell fraction was estimated by normalizing TCRbeta template counts to usable DNA, which was measured by amplifying reference genes present in all nucleated cells. Repertoire TCRs were annotated as SARS-CoV-2-specific by exact matching of V gene, CDR3 amino acid sequence and J gene to a known reactive TCR set. The reference SARS-CoV-2 TCR set was obtained from MIRA and was filtered for enrichment in COVID-19-positive ImmuneCODE repertoires, whereby public or cross-reactive TCRs were removed. Drawing on the MIRA antigens, annotated TCRs were analysed further at the level of specific ORF or position within ORF. Depth was the summed frequency of annotated unique rearrangements, while breadth was defined as annotated unique rearrangements over total unique productive rearrangements. Group comparisons of TCR breadth used two-sided Wilcoxon rank-sum tests. In TCRdb, the immuneACCESS table is reduced to in-frame sequences with V and J assigned. These tables do not hold every clone; where another copy was compared, an unresolved V gene accounts for under half, and the others remain unexplained. V and J calls and clone size come straight from that table; D and trimming were deduced from the DNA. The sample profile shows around 450,000 clones; 89% of them were found once. The ten largest clonotypes hold roughly 1.7% of the sample.

This specimen consisted of peripheral blood, obtained in a trial of Ad26.COV2.S vaccine versus placebo. The chain is encoded by TRBV2 joined to TRBJ2-3, with the D gene not clear enough to name. This sequence originates from a person between 18 and 60 years old who received the Ad26.COV2.S COVID-19 vaccine or a placebo. For the CDR3, the sequence is CASNRNTDTQYF. In nucleotides, the sequence is TGTGCCAGCAACCGGAACACAGATACGCAGTATTTT. The reference TRBV2 and TRBJ2-3 proteins fill in what lies around the CDR3, so the full variable domain reads EPEVTQTPSHQVTQMGQEVILRCVPISNHLYFYWYRQILGQKVEFLVSFYNNEISEKSEIFDDQFSVERPDGSNFTLKIRSTKLEDSAMYFCASNRNTDTQYFGPGTRLTVL.